Sequencing of this T cell receptor beta chain was carried out in a study of spatial heterogeneity in lung cancer. The study tagged each TCR cDNA molecule with a unique molecular identifier. In TCRdb, the 5' RACE reads were re-called with MiXCR into one record per CDR3 protein. The repertoire consists of around 6,000 distinct CDR3 sequences, with 17% occurring once and the leading ten covering 13% to 15%. Germline V gene sequence: CDR1 SGHVS, CDR2 FQNEAQ. CDR3 size: 13 residues. V was shortened by 5 bases and J by 6 bases, with 12 bases between the two germline ends. Study findings and constraints: Among tumor T cells, estimated coverage was approximately 7% for alpha chains and approximately 13% for beta chains. Ubiquitous and regional nonsynonymous mutations were tracked by counts of ubiquitous and regional expanded TCRs, respectively. Within tumors, counts of expanded alpha and beta TCRs tracked tumor mutation counts.

With regard to this clonotype: Its antigen is unknown.

Time point here: sample taken at primary tumor resection. Material for sequencing was whole RNA from tumor, nontumor lung or frozen PBMC, left unsorted. The chain uses TRBV7-8 and TRBJ2-3; D not resolved. Material: lung tumor tissue, obtained at surgery. The clonotype originates from a male donor with early-stage non-small cell lung cancer. Written as DNA, the CDR3 is TGTGCCAGCAGCCTGACCAACCGGGATACGCAGTATTTT. It specifies CASSLTNRDTQYF.